This paragraph covers one T cell receptor beta chain sequence. Here immunoSEQ multiplex PCR was the method, and the copy in TCRdb shows in-frame clones only, minus some. The sample shows approximately 280,000 clones, 85% of them seen only once. The sample comes from a study of blood T cell repertoires in COVID-19. Study summary: There were acute and convalescent COVID-19 samples, and they came from the United States, Italy and Spain. Nucleic acid was either cDNA or gDNA, and it came from T cells, B-cell-depleted T cells, or PBMCs.

The V gene's germline CDR1 is SGHRS and CDR2 YFSETQ. Trimming at V came to 4 bases and at J to 6 bases, leaving 5 bases not matched to a gene. The CDR3 loop spans 16 amino acids. Sequencing was carried out using peripheral blood. The chain couples TRBV5-1 to TRBJ2-2, with 14 nucleotides matching TRBD2. The TCR sequence derives from a man aged 45 to 65 with active or convalescent COVID-19. For the CDR3, the DNA is TGCGCCAGCAGCAGAGGGGGACTAGCGGGAGCCGGGGAGCTGTTTTTT. This encodes CASSRGGLAGAGELFF. The whole variable domain, remainder taken from reference TRBV5-1 and TRBJ2-2, is KAGVTQTPRYLIKTRGQQVTLSCSPISGHRSVSWYQQTPGQGLQFLFEYFSETQRNKGNFPGRFSGRQFSNSRSEMNVSTLELGDSALYLCASSRGGLAGAGELFFGEGSRLTVL.